Detailed here is one T cell receptor (beta chain). Germline V lookup: CDR1 MDHEN, CDR2 SYDVKM. Germline trimming cut 3 bases from V and 4 bases from J; bases unmatched to any gene: 8. The CDR3 runs 16 residues. The sample originates from a study of control samples from healthy donors and cancer patients. Clones were sequenced by immunoSEQ multiplex PCR, and TCRdb holds only the in-frame ones, with some missing. Of 130,000 to 150,000 clones listed, 80% to 95% are singletons. The TCR was taken from a man aged 25 to 40 in good health. Sequenced material: blood. The chain uses TRBV28 and TRBJ2-1; 8 bases are a match to TRBD2. CDR3 protein: CASSFGASGGYNEQFF. The CDR3 coding sequence is TGTGCCAGCAGTTTTGGGGCGAGCGGGGGATACAATGAGCAGTTCTTC.